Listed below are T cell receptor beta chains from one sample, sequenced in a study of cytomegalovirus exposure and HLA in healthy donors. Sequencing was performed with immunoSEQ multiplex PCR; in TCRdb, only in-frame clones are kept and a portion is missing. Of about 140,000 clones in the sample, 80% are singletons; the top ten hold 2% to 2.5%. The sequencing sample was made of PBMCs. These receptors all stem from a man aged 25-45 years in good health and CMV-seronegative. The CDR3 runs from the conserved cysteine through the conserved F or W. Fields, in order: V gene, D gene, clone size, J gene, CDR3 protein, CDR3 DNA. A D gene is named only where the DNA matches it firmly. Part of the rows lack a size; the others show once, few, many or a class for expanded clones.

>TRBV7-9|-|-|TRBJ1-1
CASTEQTEAFF
TGTGCCAGCACCGAACAGACTGAAGCTTTCTTT
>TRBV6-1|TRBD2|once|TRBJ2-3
CASSQGEATSGPDTQYF
TGTGCCAGCAGTCAAGGAGAAGCGACTAGCGGGCCAGATACGCAGTATTTT
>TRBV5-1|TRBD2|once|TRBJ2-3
CASSSWLAGGPITSRGIADTQYF
TGCGCCAGCAGTTCCTGGCTAGCGGGAGGGCCGATTACCTCCCGGGGCATAGCAGATACGCAGTATTTT
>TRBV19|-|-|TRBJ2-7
CASSTRQASYEQYF
TGTGCCAGTAGTACAAGACAGGCTTCCTACGAGCAGTACTTC
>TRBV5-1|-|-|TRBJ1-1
CASSNGVLWDTEAFF
TGCGCCAGTAGTAACGGGGTTCTATGGGACACTGAAGCTTTCTTT
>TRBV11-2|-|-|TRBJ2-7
CASSPESGNEQYF
TGTGCCAGCAGCCCAGAGTCAGGGAACGAGCAGTACTTC
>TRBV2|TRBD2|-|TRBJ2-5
CASSERSIPLMAGGPETQYF
TGTGCCAGCAGTGAACGCTCCATCCCCCTAATGGCGGGAGGCCCGGAGACCCAGTACTTC
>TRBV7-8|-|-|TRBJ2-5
CASSSYDQGTQYF
TGTGCCAGCAGCTCGTATGATCAGGGGACCCAGTACTTC
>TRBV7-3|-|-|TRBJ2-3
CASSLGTRGSTDTQYF
TGTGCCAGCAGCTTAGGGACTCGGGGGAGCACAGATACGCAGTATTTT
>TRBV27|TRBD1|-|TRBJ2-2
CASSAKGQGQNTGELFF
TGTGCCAGCAGCGCAAAGGGACAGGGGCAAAACACCGGGGAGCTGTTTTTT
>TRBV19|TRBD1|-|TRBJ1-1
CASSKYRGRAEAFF
TGTGCCAGTAGTAAATACAGGGGTCGGGCTGAAGCTTTCTTT
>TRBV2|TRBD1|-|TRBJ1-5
CASSEETGGNQPQHF
TGTGCCAGCAGTGAAGAGACAGGGGGCAATCAGCCCCAGCATTTT
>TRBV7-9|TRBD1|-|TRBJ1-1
CASSLPAGGTEAFF
TGTGCCAGCAGCTTACCGGCAGGGGGGACTGAAGCTTTCTTT
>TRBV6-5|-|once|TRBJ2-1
CASSYTGERNEQFF
TGTGCCAGCAGTTACACAGGCGAAAGGAATGAGCAGTTCTTC
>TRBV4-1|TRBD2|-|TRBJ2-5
CASSQDRLRGGIETQYF
TGCGCCAGCAGCCAAGATCGGTTGCGGGGGGGCATAGAGACCCAGTACTTC
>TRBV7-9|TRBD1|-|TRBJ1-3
CASSPTGQGISGNTIYF
TGTGCCAGCAGCCCGACCGGACAGGGGATTTCGGGAAACACCATATATTTT
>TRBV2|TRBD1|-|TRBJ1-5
CASRASGTGNNQPQHF
TGTGCCAGCAGGGCATCCGGGACAGGTAACAATCAGCCCCAGCATTTT
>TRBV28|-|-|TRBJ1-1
CASSPQGLGAEAFF
TGTGCCAGCAGTCCGCAGGGATTAGGCGCTGAAGCTTTCTTT
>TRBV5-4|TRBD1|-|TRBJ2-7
CASSPTGFSYEQYF
TGTGCCAGCAGCCCGACAGGGTTCTCCTACGAGCAGTACTTC
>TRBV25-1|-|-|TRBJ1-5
CASSDSRVGGSPQNF
TGTGCCAGCAGTGATTCCAGGGTGGGAGGATCGCCCCAGAATTTT
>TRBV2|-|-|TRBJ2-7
CASIRGTQSYEQYF
TGTGCCAGCATCAGGGGAACGCAGTCCTACGAGCAGTACTTC
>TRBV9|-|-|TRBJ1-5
CASSVVHWAIKPQHF
TGTGCCAGCAGCGTAGTTCATTGGGCAATCAAGCCCCAGCATTTT
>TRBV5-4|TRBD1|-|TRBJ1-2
CASTESRDRGLLYGYTF
TGTGCCAGCACCGAGTCCCGGGACAGGGGGCTCCTCTATGGCTACACCTTC
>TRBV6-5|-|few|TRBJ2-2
CASSIRADTGELFF
TGTGCCAGCAGCATAAGAGCGGACACCGGGGAGCTGTTTTTT
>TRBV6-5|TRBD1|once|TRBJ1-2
CASSYSGQGAAGYTF
TGTGCCAGCAGTTACTCTGGACAGGGGGCGGCTGGCTACACCTTC
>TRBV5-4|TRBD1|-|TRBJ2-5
CASSSKRTGQETQYF
TGTGCCAGCAGCTCAAAAAGGACAGGCCAAGAGACCCAGTACTTC
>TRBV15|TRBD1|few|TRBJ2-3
CATSRGVHGTALVDTQYF
TGTGCCACCAGCAGAGGTGTGCACGGGACAGCCTTGGTGGATACGCAGTATTTT
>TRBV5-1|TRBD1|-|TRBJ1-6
CATRQGPLDSPLHF
TGCGCCACCCGACAGGGACCCCTTGATTCACCCCTCCACTTT
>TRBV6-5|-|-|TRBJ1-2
CASSYAQGGYPF
TGTGCCAGCAGTTACGCACAAGGCGGCTACCCCTTC
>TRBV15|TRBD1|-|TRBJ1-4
CATSSGDRSNEKLFF
TGTGCCACCAGCAGCGGGGACAGGAGTAATGAAAAACTGTTTTTT
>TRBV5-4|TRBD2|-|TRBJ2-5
CASSWGGASGKETQYF
TGTGCCAGCAGCTGGGGAGGGGCTAGCGGTAAAGAGACCCAGTACTTC
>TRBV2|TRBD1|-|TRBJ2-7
CASSDDRGLIRQYF
TGTGCCAGCAGTGATGACAGGGGGCTCATACGGCAGTACTTC
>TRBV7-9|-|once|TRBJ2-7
CASSVRQAPSYEQYF
TGTGCCAGCAGCGTCCGACAGGCCCCCTCCTACGAGCAGTACTTC
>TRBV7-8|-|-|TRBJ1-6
CASSLVGWASPLHF
TGTGCCAGCAGCTTGGTAGGATGGGCTTCACCCCTCCACTTT
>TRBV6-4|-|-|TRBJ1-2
CASSAVGADLRGYTF
TGTGCCAGCAGCGCGGTGGGTGCGGATCTGAGGGGCTACACCTTC
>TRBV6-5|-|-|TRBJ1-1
CASSSRTVLRNTEAFF
TGTGCCAGCAGTTCGCGGACAGTCCTGAGGAACACTGAAGCTTTCTTT
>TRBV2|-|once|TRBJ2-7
CASSPKLLSSYEQYF
TGTGCCAGCAGTCCGAAATTGCTTTCCTCCTACGAGCAGTACTTC
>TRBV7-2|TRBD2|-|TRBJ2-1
CASSSGLVPEQFF
TGTGCCAGCAGCTCGGGACTAGTTCCTGAGCAGTTCTTC
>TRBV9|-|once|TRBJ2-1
CASSIYRETSEQFF
TGTGCCAGCAGTATATACAGGGAAACCAGTGAGCAGTTCTTC
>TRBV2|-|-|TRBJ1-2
CASEQNVGSYGYTF
TGTGCCAGTGAACAGAACGTAGGGAGCTATGGCTACACCTTC
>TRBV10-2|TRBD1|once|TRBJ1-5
CANPPYTGEKEGGQPQHF
TGCGCCAACCCTCCCTACACAGGGGAGAAGGAAGGCGGACAGCCCCAGCATTTT